This T cell receptor (beta chain) emerged from a study of T cells in Graves' hyperthyroidism and ophthalmopathy. This clonotype was observed a handful of times. Its specificity is not known. Uncontrolled infections, other autoimmune diseases, pregnancy or lactation led to exclusion of patients. Together with thyroid ultrasound, orbital computed tomography, serum thyroxine and TRAb, clinical symptoms were used for diagnoses. Source material for PBMCs was less than 12 ml fresh peripheral blood. CDR1 MDHEN and CDR2 SYDVKM come from the germline V gene. Trimming shortened V by 7 bases and J by 1 base, and 10 bases separated the two germline ends. This CDR3 contains 14 residues. Template material for amplifying TCR beta CDR3 regions consisted of RNA transcripts. During a first-round RT-PCR of the TCR CDR3, the HTBI primer set was used. A single record per CDR3 protein comes from TCRdb applying MiXCR to the multiplex PCR reads. The data hold around 500,000 distinct CDR3 sequences, with around a fifth observed a single time.

Regarding the study as a whole: Most clonotypes that expanded in the thyroid above 0.001 also showed up in blood.

The sequence was collected from a woman in her seventies with Graves' ophthalmopathy. The chain carries TRBV28 and TRBJ2-2; D possibly corresponds to TRBD1 (6 bases). Sequencing was done on a sample of blood. The CDR3 sequence is CASTGAMNTGELFF. In nucleotides, the CDR3 is TGTGCCAGCACAGGGGCCATGAACACCGGGGAGCTGTTTTTT.